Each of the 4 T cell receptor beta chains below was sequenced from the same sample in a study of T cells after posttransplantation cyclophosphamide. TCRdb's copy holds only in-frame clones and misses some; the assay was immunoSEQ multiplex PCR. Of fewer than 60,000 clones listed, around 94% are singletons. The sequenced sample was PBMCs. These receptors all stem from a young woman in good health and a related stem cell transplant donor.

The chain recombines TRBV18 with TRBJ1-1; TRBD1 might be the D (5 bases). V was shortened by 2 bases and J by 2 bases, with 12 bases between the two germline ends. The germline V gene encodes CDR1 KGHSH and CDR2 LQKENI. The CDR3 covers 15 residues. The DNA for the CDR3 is TGTGCCAGCTCACCAGCAGGGAGGGACAACACTGAAGCTTTCTTT. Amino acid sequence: CASSPAGRDNTEAFF.

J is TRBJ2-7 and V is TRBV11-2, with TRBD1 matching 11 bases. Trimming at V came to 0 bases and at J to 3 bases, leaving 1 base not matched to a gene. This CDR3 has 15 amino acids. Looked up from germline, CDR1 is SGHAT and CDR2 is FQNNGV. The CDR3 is CASSLEGQGVYEQYF. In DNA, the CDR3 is TGTGCCAGCAGCTTAGAGGGACAGGGGGTCTACGAGCAGTACTTC.

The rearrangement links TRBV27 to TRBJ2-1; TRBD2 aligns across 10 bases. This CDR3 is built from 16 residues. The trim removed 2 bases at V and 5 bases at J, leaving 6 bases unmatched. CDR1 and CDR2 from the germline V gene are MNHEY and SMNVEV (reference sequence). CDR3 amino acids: CASSLEGLAGDNEQFF. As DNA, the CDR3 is TGTGCCAGCAGTTTAGAGGGGCTAGCGGGGGACAATGAGCAGTTCTTC.

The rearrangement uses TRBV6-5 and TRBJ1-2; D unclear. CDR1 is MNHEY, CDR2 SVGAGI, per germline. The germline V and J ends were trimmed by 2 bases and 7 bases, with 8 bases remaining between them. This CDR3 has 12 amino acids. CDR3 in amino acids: CASSYKGAGYTF. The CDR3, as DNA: TGTGCCAGCAGTTACAAGGGAGCTGGCTACACCTTC.